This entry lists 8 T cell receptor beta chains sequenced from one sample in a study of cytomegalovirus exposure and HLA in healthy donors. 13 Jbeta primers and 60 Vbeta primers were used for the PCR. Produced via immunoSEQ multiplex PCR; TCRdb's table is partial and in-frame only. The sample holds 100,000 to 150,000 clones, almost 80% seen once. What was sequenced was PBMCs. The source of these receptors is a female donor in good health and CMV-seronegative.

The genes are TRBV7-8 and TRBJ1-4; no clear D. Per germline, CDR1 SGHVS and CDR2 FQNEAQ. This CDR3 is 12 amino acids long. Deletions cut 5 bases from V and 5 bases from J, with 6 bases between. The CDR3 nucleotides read TGTGCCAGCAGCGACACGAATGAAAAACTGTTTTTT. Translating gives CASSDTNEKLFF.

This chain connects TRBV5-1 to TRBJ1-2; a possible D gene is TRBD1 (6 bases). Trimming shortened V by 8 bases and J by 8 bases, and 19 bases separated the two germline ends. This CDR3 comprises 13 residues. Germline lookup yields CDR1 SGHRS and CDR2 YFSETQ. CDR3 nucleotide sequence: TGCGCCAGTGGGGCCAGGCCACAGGGAGGCTACACCTTC. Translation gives CASGARPQGGYTF.

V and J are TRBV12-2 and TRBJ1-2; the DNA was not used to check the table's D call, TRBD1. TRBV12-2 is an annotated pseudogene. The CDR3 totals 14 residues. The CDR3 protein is CASPPDRTNYGYTF. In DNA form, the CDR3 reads TGTGCAAGTCCTCCCGACAGAACTAACTATGGCTACACCTTC.

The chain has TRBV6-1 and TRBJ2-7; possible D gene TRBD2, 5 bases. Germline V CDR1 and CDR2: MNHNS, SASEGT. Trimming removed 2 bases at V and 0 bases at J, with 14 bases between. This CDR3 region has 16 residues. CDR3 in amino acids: CASSEQPAGRSYEQYF. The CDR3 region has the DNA TGTGCCAGCAGTGAACAGCCGGCGGGCCGCTCCTACGAGCAGTACTTC.

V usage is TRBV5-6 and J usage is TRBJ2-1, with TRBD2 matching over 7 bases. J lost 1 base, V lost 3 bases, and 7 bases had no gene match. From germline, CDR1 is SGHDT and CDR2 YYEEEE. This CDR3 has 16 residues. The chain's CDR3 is CASSSSGTTSYNEQFF. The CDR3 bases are TGTGCCAGCAGCTCGTCTGGGACTACATCCTACAATGAGCAGTTCTTC.

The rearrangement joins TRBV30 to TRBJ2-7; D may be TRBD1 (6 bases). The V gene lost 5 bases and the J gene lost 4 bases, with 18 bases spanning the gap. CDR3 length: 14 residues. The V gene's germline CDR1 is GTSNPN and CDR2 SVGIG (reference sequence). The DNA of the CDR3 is TGTGCCTGGCGCTTCAGGGGCGGACATTACGAGCAGTACTTC. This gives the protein CAWRFRGGHYEQYF.

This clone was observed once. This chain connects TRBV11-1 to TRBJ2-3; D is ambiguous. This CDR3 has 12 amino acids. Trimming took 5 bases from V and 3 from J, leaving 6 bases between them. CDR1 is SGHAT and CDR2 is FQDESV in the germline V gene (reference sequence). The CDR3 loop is CASSPETDTQYF. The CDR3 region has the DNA TGTGCCAGCAGCCCTGAGACAGATACGCAGTATTTT.

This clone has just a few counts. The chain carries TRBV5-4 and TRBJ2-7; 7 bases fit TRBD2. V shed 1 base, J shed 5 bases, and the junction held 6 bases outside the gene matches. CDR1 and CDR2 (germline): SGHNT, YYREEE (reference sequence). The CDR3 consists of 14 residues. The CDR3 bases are TGTGCCAGCAGCTTGAAGGCGGGAGACAACGAGCAGTACTTC. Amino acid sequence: CASSLKAGDNEQYF.